A selection of T cell receptor beta chains follows, all from one sample in a study of CD8+CD57+ T cells in acquired aplastic anemia. TCRdb fed the reads into MiXCR, producing one record per CDR3 protein. The repertoire consists of about 130,000 distinct CDR3 sequences, with around two fifths occurring once and the leading ten covering 8% to 8.5%. Sequenced input: sorted CD4+, CD8+, or CD8+CD57+ T cells (not recorded which) from PBMCs. Receptor source: a human donor in good health, serving as a control. The CDR3 runs from the conserved cysteine through the conserved F or W. A D gene is named only where the DNA matches it firmly. Not all rows give a size; the values are once, few, many and, for expanded clones, a class.

V gene,D gene,clone size,J gene,CDR3 DNA,CDR3 protein
TRBV18,TRBD1,few,TRBJ1-1,TGTGCCAGCTCACCCGACAGGGCCCCCACTGAAGCTTTCTTT,CASSPDRAPTEAFF
TRBV19,TRBD1,many,TRBJ1-5,TGTGCCAGGGGGGACAGGGAGAGCAATCAGCCCCAGCATTTT,CARGDRESNQPQHF
TRBV20-1,TRBD1,many,TRBJ2-3,TGCAGTGCTAGGGGGGACAGGGGGTCTGCAGATACGCAGTATTTT,CSARGDRGSADTQYF
TRBV2,-,many,TRBJ2-2,TGTGCCAGCAGTGCATTAGCCGGCACCGGGGAGCTGTTTTTT,CASSALAGTGELFF
TRBV25-1,-,-,TRBJ2-3,TGCGCCAGCAGTGACCCCGGGACAGATACGCAGTATTTT,CASSDPGTDTQYF
TRBV12-3/TRBV12-4,-,many,TRBJ2-7,TGTGCCAGCAGTTATGGGATCGGCTACGAGCAGTACTTC,CASSYGIGYEQYF
TRBV19,-,many,TRBJ1-5,TGTGCCAGTAGTATAGAGGGCAATCAGCCCCAGCATTTT,CASSIEGNQPQHF
TRBV5-1,-,many,TRBJ1-1,TGCGCCAGCAGCTTCAGGGAGTCGAACACTGAAGCTTTCTTT,CASSFRESNTEAFF
TRBV19,TRBD1,-,TRBJ1-2,TGTGCCAGTAGTCCTACAGGGGGCGGCTATGGCTACACCTTC,CASSPTGGGYGYTF
TRBV5-1,-,many,TRBJ1-2,TGCGCCAGCAGCTTGGCCGCCGATGGTGGCTACACCTTC,CASSLAADGGYTF
TRBV6-1,TRBD1,many,TRBJ1-1,TGTGCCAGCAGAACCGGGACAGCGAACACTGAAGCTTTCTTT,CASRTGTANTEAFF
TRBV2,TRBD1,many,TRBJ1-5,TGTGCCAGCAGTCCTCTTAACAGGGGACGACAGCCCCAGCATTTT,CASSPLNRGRQPQHF
TRBV20-1,TRBD2,-,TRBJ2-7,TGCAGTGCTGCCCCCAGCGGGGCTTACGAGCAGTACTTC,CSAAPSGAYEQYF
TRBV5-8,-,many,TRBJ1-6,TGTGCCAGCAGCCCGCAGGGAGAACGGTCACCCCTCCACTTT,CASSPQGERSPLHF
TRBV3-1,-,-,TRBJ1-1,TGTGCCAGCAGCCCACCGGGCCCCGCTACGGTGAACACTGAAGCTTTCTTT,CASSPPGPATVNTEAFF
TRBV7-2,-,many,TRBJ1-3,TGTGCCAGCAGCTCCGCCTGGGACGGCAGGGCCATATATTTT,CASSSAWDGRAIYF
TRBV20-1,-,few,TRBJ2-7,TGCAGTGCTATCGACAGCTACGAGCAGTACTTC,CSAIDSYEQYF
TRBV7-2,-,once,TRBJ1-1,TGTGCCAGCAGCGTAACGGACGGGTACACTGAAGCTTTCTTT,CASSVTDGYTEAFF
TRBV9,-,few,TRBJ1-2,TGTGCCAGCAGCGCGATGGATCCCATCAACTATGGCTACACCTTC,CASSAMDPINYGYTF
TRBV2,TRBD1,-,TRBJ1-6,TGTGCCAGCATCGAGGGACGGACAGGGTATTCACCCCTCCACTTT,CASIEGRTGYSPLHF
TRBV3-1,-,few,TRBJ1-5,TGTGCCAGCGGGTGGGGGGCAGGTCAGCCCCAGCATTTT,CASGWGAGQPQHF
TRBV25-1,TRBD1,many,TRBJ1-5,TGTGCCAGCAGTCAGACAGGGTACAATCAGCCCCAGCATTTT,CASSQTGYNQPQHF